What follows are 13 T cell receptor beta chains derived from one specimen sequenced in a study of breast tumors, draining lymph nodes, adjacent tissues. The lymph nodes were axillary draining lymph nodes from breast cancer patients. MiXCR, run by TCRdb on the multiplex PCR reads, gives a single entry per CDR3 protein. The sample consists of 100,000 or so distinct CDR3 sequences, 21% of them appearing once. Sequenced: axillary lymph node tissue. The receptors shown here come from a female donor with breast cancer. Some clones in this sample may be carry-over from other donors' samples.

This clonotype appeared many times. This rearrangement joins TRBV3-1 to TRBJ2-7; D not resolved. CDR1 and CDR2 from the germline V gene are LGHDT and YNNKEL (reference sequence). Trimming pared 0 bases from V and 6 bases from J, leaving 6 bases between. The CDR3 is made up of 12 amino acids. The CDR3 region is CASSQDISEQYF. The CDR3, as DNA: TGTGCCAGCAGCCAAGATATCAGCGAGCAGTACTTC.

This clonotype occurred many times. This chain joins TRBV29-1 and TRBJ2-7; weak D call: TRBD1 (6 bases). Trimming shortened V by 4 bases and J by 0 bases, and 13 bases separated the two germline ends. The CDR3 is 14 amino acids. Germline V gene data show CDR1 as SQVTM and CDR2 as ANQGSEA. CDR3 protein: CSVARGTNSYEQYF. The CDR3 DNA reads as TGCAGCGTTGCCCGTGGGACAAACTCCTACGAGCAGTACTTC.

There are many counts of this clonotype. This chain connects TRBV11-2 to TRBJ2-7; 8 nucleotides align to TRBD1. The germline V gene encodes CDR1 SGHAT and CDR2 FQNNGV. V lost 5 bases to trimming and J lost 2 bases; unmatched junction nucleotides: 8. The CDR3 loop spans 15 amino acids. The CDR3 bases are TGTGCCAGCAGCGTACAGGGGGGAAATGCCTACGAGCAGTACTTC. Its protein product is CASSVQGGNAYEQYF.

This chain links TRBV19 with TRBJ2-3; 8 positions match TRBD2. The germline gives CDR1 LNHDA, CDR2 SQIVND (reference sequence). V trimming: 6 bases; J trimming: 0 bases; junction bases outside the gene matches: 5. This CDR3 region has 15 residues. The CDR3 loop reads CASRPGGGSTDTQYF. CDR3 sequence (DNA): TGTGCCAGTAGACCCGGCGGGGGGAGCACAGATACGCAGTATTTT.

This clonotype showed up many times. The genes are TRBV6-6 and TRBJ1-5, with D hard to call. The germline CDR1 and CDR2 sequences are MNHNY and SVGAGI (reference sequence). The length of the CDR3 is 15 residues. V was pared by 3 bases and J by 0 bases, with 9 bases between. The CDR3: CASSYSRISNQPQHF. CDR3 in DNA: TGTGCCAGCAGTTATTCTCGAATTAGCAATCAGCCCCAGCATTTT.

This clonotype appeared many times. The chain recombines TRBV5-6 with TRBJ2-1; 11 nucleotides agree with TRBD2. From germline, CDR1 is SGHDT and CDR2 YYEEEE. Trimming took 1 base from V and 0 from J; bases not matched to a gene: 9. The CDR3 is 19 residues long. For the CDR3, the DNA is TGTGCCAGCAGCTTGCGGTCGGGACTAGCGGCGAGCTCCTACAATGAGCAGTTCTTC. Translation: CASSLRSGLAASSYNEQFF. Full variable domain (remainder filled in from reference TRBV5-6 and TRBJ2-1): DAGVTQSPTHLIKTRGQQVTLRCSPKSGHDTVSWYQQALGQGPQFIFQYYEEEERQRGNFPDRFSGHQFPNYSSELNVNALLLGDSALYLCASSLRSGLAASSYNEQFFGPGTRLTVL.

This clonotype turned up a few times. The chain is built from TRBV28 and TRBJ2-7; 7 positions agree with TRBD1. The V segment lost 4 bases and the J segment 5 bases; nucleotides outside the gene matches: 11. The CDR3 runs 15 residues. Germline values: CDR1 MDHEN, CDR2 SYDVKM. This chain's CDR3 is CASSSLDRDFHEQYF. CDR3 coding DNA: TGTGCCAGCAGTTCCCTCGACAGGGATTTCCACGAGCAGTACTTC.

This clonotype has at least ten counts. This chain connects TRBV19 to TRBJ1-3; 7 nucleotides align to TRBD1. This CDR3 contains 16 residues. The trim removed 3 bases at V and 4 bases at J, leaving 9 bases unmatched. Per the germline V gene, CDR1 is LNHDA and CDR2 is SQIVND (reference sequence). CDR3 loop: CASSMDRQFIGNTIYF. In DNA form, the CDR3 reads TGTGCCAGTAGTATGGACAGGCAGTTTATAGGAAACACCATATATTTT.

This clonotype appeared many times. V and J are TRBV29-1 and TRBJ1-2; D unresolved. The CDR3 sequence is 13 residues long. Germline V gene lookup returns CDR1 SQVTM and CDR2 ANQGSEA. The germline V and J ends were trimmed by 5 bases and 8 bases, with 18 bases remaining between them. CDR3 in DNA: TGCAGCGTTAGCTCTTCGCCGGTTCGAGGCTACACCTTC. Residues: CSVSSSPVRGYTF. Full variable domain (outside the CDR3, taken from reference TRBV29-1 and TRBJ1-2): SAVISQKPSRDICQRGTSLTIQCQVDSQVTMMFWYRQQPGQSLTLIATANQGSEATYESGFVIDKFPISRPNLTFSTLTVSNMSPEDSSIYLCSVSSSPVRGYTFGSGTRLTVV.

At least ten counts were recorded for this clonotype. The chain recombines TRBV20-1 with TRBJ2-1; D remains ambiguous. Trimming pared 3 bases from V and 7 bases from J, leaving 7 bases between. CDR1 is DFQATT and CDR2 is SNEGSKA in the germline V gene (reference sequence). The CDR3 contains 11 residues. CDR3 protein: CSARPLNEQFF. The CDR3 nucleotides read TGCAGTGCTAGGCCCCTTAATGAGCAGTTCTTC.

This clonotype appeared many times. The genes are TRBV5-8 and TRBJ2-7, with TRBD1 identical over 9 bases. The CDR3 length is 16 residues. CDR1 is SGHTS, CDR2 YDEGEE, per germline. The junction had 7 bases not matched to a gene; V was cut back by 3 bases and J by 0 bases. The CDR3, as DNA: TGTGCCAGCAGCTCTGTGGGACAGGGTTTCTCCTACGAGCAGTACTTC. Amino acids: CASSSVGQGFSYEQYF.

About this clonotype: This may arise from a read error, as a much more abundant clone is one base away. The chain joins TRBV12-3 or TRBV12-4 to TRBJ2-1, with TRBD2 as a possible D gene (5 bases). Trimming took 5 bases from V and 12 from J, leaving 14 bases between them. CDR3 length equals 12 residues. The CDR3: CASSPGLTGQFF. CDR3 sequence (DNA): TGTGCCAGCAGTCCCGGACTGACGGGGCAGTTCTTC.

The chain joins TRBV28 to TRBJ1-4; TRBD1 agrees at 8 bases. Losses at the gene ends were 6 bases for V and 7 bases for J; bases not matched to a gene: 13. CDR3 length equals 16 residues. The germline gives CDR1 MDHEN, CDR2 SYDVKM. The CDR3: CASRSPQGAPREKLFF. The CDR3 nucleotides are TGTGCCAGCAGATCTCCCCAGGGGGCGCCCCGTGAAAAACTGTTTTTT.